Below are 32 T cell receptor beta chains sequenced from a single sample in a study of vaccination and CD4 T cells after COVID-19 (dated by TCRdb to between 2022 and 2023). The method was PCR. TCRdb lists the instrument as Illumina iSeq 100. At the Johns Hopkins FTIC core, DNA from the cultured CD4+ T cells underwent TCR sequencing with the Oncomine TCR Beta short-read assay. TCRdb took the public reads, trimmed them with fastp at Q25, ran MiXCR for clone calling and kept in-frame beta chains. Rows are unified per CDR3 protein, each entry keeping the most common DNA and genes. Present in this sample are about 12,000 distinct CDR3 sequences, approximately 80% of which were seen just once. Clones ranked in the top ten supply more than 25% of the sample. In light of the paper, this sample's treatment or condition label describes: approximately nine-day PBMC culture with coronavirus spike peptide pools or control peptides (ViraFEST assay).

The antigens of these receptors remain unknown. Sequencing was carried out using CD4+ T cells from blood, cultured in vitro. The receptors come from a human donor who had recovered from COVID-19.

The V and J genes are TRBV27 and TRBJ2-3; no clear D gene. This CDR3 is built from 15 residues. CDR1 is MNHEY and CDR2 is SMNVEV in the germline V gene (reference sequence). V lost 5 bases, J lost 0 bases, and 12 bases lay in between. The CDR3 nucleotides read TGTGCCAGCAGTCCCCCCCGGCCTAGCACAGATACGCAGTATTTT. This translates into CASSPPRPSTDTQYF.

V gene TRBV30 combines with J gene TRBJ1-6; D is possibly TRBD1 (6 bases). The CDR3 totals 11 residues. Germline assignment: CDR1 GTSNPN and CDR2 SVGIG (reference sequence). Trimming shortened V by 1 base and J by 16 bases, and 11 bases separated the two germline ends. CDR3 amino acids: CAWSDPGELHF. DNA for the CDR3: TGTGCCTGGAGTGACCCAGGGGAACTCCACTTT.

The rearrangement links TRBV7-2 to TRBJ2-3; D not resolved. The germline V and J ends were trimmed by 3 bases and 6 bases, with 7 bases remaining between them. The CDR3 runs to 12 residues. The germline V gene has CDR1 SGHTA and CDR2 FQGNSA. The CDR3 bases are TGTGCCAGCAGCTTCTATGTGGATACGCAGTATTTT. This encodes CASSFYVDTQYF.

The chain is built from TRBV6-1 and TRBJ1-1; D unclear. Trimming removed 10 bases from V and 0 bases from J, with 12 bases in between. This CDR3 has 13 amino acids. From germline, CDR1 is MNHNS and CDR2 SASEGT. CDR3 bases: TGTGCCACCCGGTTTATTATGAACACTGAAGCTTTCTTT. This translates into CATRFIMNTEAFF.

This clonotype was counted between two and nine times. The chain combines TRBV20-1 with TRBJ1-5; a weak D match, TRBD1 (6 bases). The CDR3 is 12 amino acids. Germline V gives CDR1 DFQATT, CDR2 SNEGSKA (reference sequence). DNA of the CDR3: TGCAGGGTCGGGGGCGCGGGTCAGCCCCAGCATTTT. Protein sequence: CRVGGAGQPQHF.

The chain employs TRBV20-1 and TRBJ2-5, with unresolved D. The CDR3 is made up of 11 amino acids. Germline CDR1 reads DFQATT; CDR2 reads SNEGSKA (reference sequence). V was trimmed by 6 bases and J by 2 bases, leaving 7 bases between them. In DNA form, the CDR3 reads TGCAGTGCCGGGCGGCAAGAGACCCAGTACTTC. Protein sequence: CSAGRQETQYF.

The V and J genes are TRBV20-1 and TRBJ2-7, with 13 bases lining up with TRBD2. The CDR3 consists of 16 residues. The ends lost 5 bases at V and 0 bases at J; junction bases unmatched: 7. Germline V gene lookup returns CDR1 DFQATT and CDR2 SNEGSKA (reference sequence). The CDR3 DNA follows: TGCAGTGCTTCCGGGACTAGCGGGACTAGCTCCTACGAGCAGTACTTC. Translating gives CSASGTSGTSSYEQYF.

This rearrangement joins TRBV6-1 to TRBJ1-1; TRBD1 matches 10 bases. Germline CDR1 reads MNHNS; CDR2 reads SASEGT. V gave up 7 bases and J gave up 3 bases; unmatched junction bases: 8. This CDR3 region has 15 residues. The CDR3 protein is CASNGAGTGDTEAFF. The CDR3 region has the DNA TGTGCCAGCAATGGAGCCGGGACAGGGGACACTGAAGCTTTCTTT.

The chain employs TRBV12-3 or TRBV12-4 and TRBJ1-2; 11 bases fit TRBD1. This CDR3 contains 14 residues. After removal of 6 bases from V and 4 bases from J, the junction contained 4 bases not matched to a gene. The CDR3: CASRDRGRPYGYTF. CDR3 nucleotides: TGTGCCAGCAGGGACAGGGGGCGGCCCTATGGCTACACCTTC.

The V call is TRBV6-2 or TRBV6-3, the J call TRBJ2-1; D is unclear. V lost 8 bases and J 2 bases, leaving 4 bases between the germline ends. In germline, CDR1 is MNHEY, CDR2 SVGEGT. The CDR3 loop spans 11 amino acids. CDR3 in amino acids: CASSTYNEQFF. Written as DNA, the CDR3 is TGTGCCAGCTCCACCTACAATGAGCAGTTCTTC.

This clonotype was found once. This chain uses TRBV25-1 with TRBJ2-1; D uncertain. Trimming shortened V by 4 bases and J by 4 bases, and 8 bases separated the two germline ends. Germline V gene sequence: CDR1 MGHDK, CDR2 SYGVNS. The CDR3 extends over 13 amino acids. The CDR3 reads CASSADSYNEQFF. In nucleotides, the CDR3 is TGTGCCAGCAGTGCCGACTCGTACAATGAGCAGTTCTTC.

This chain links TRBV6-1 with TRBJ1-5, with 9 bases fitting TRBD1. The CDR3 is 18 residues long. Per germline, CDR1 MNHNS and CDR2 SASEGT. V trimming: 5 bases; J trimming: 4 bases; junction bases outside the gene matches: 15. CDR3 DNA: TGTGCCAGCAGTCCACGGCCGGGACAGGGTCCTTCTAATCAGCCCCAGCATTTT. This sequence encodes CASSPRPGQGPSNQPQHF.

This clonotype has just a few counts. The chain links TRBV24-1 to TRBJ2-2, with TRBD1 matching 8 bases. V shed 5 bases and J 7 bases; nucleotides not matched to a gene: 17. The CDR3 consists of 18 residues. CDR1 and CDR2 (germline): KGHDR, SFDVKD. The CDR3: CATSGLSGRGRGIGELFF. The CDR3, as DNA: TGTGCCACCAGTGGATTATCGGGCAGGGGGCGCGGGATCGGGGAGCTGTTTTTT.

The CDR3 nucleotides read TGTGCCAGCAGTTACATAGGGAACACTGAAGCTTTCTTT. Protein: CASSYIGNTEAFF. The J gene is TRBJ1-1, the V gene TRBV6-2 or TRBV6-3; D gene uncertain. Trimming took 2 bases from V and 1 from J, leaving 5 bases between them. This CDR3 has 13 amino acids. The germline gives CDR1 MNHEY, CDR2 SVGEGT.

This chain connects TRBV27 to TRBJ1-5; 9 bases line up with TRBD1. Germline values: CDR1 MNHEY, CDR2 SMNVEV (reference sequence). CDR3 length: 16 residues. Trimming took 5 bases from V and 6 from J; bases not matched to a gene: 11. The chain's CDR3 is CASSTGTGRSIQPQHF. The DNA of the CDR3 is TGTGCCAGCAGTACGGGGACAGGGCGAAGTATTCAGCCCCAGCATTTT.

This chain links TRBV7-8 with TRBJ1-1; D gene uncertain. V was cut by 5 bases and J by 1 base, with 17 bases left in between. The CDR3 covers 16 residues. Looked up from germline, CDR1 is SGHVS and CDR2 is FQNEAQ. DNA for the CDR3: TGTGCCAGCAGCCGGGTTGATAGAAGGAGGAACACTGAAGCTTTCTTT. Translating it yields CASSRVDRRRNTEAFF.

CDR3 coding DNA: TGCAGTGCTAGAGATCGGTTTAGCGGGGGCCTCCAAGAGACCCAGTACTTC. Its protein product is CSARDRFSGGLQETQYF. The rearrangement links TRBV20-1 to TRBJ2-5; the match to TRBD2 covers 9 bases. This CDR3 region has 17 residues. Trimming removed 0 bases from V and 1 base from J; junction bases left unmatched: 9. In germline, CDR1 is DFQATT, CDR2 SNEGSKA (reference sequence).

The chain links TRBV15 to TRBJ2-1; tentatively, D is TRBD2 (5 bases). The CDR3 runs to 15 residues. Germline assignment: CDR1 LNHNV and CDR2 YYDKDF (reference sequence). V gave up 6 bases and J gave up 8 bases, with 20 bases separating them. The CDR3 loop reads CATRYWSGEADEQFF. In nucleotides, the CDR3 is TGTGCCACCAGGTACTGGAGCGGAGAGGCGGATGAGCAGTTCTTC.

V usage is TRBV4-1 and J usage is TRBJ2-7; TRBD2 is a possible D gene (5 bases). The CDR3 is 15 amino acids. The germline V gene has CDR1 MGHRA and CDR2 YSYEKL. V was pared by 2 bases and J by 0 bases, with 11 bases between. The CDR3 reads CASSQIALSSYEQYF. The CDR3 DNA is TGCGCCAGCAGCCAAATAGCGCTGAGCTCCTACGAGCAGTACTTC.

The CDR3 loop reads CASSSRGQGGSYGYTF. The DNA of the CDR3 is TGTGCCAGCAGTTCGAGAGGACAGGGTGGTAGCTATGGCTACACCTTC. The chain combines TRBV27 with TRBJ1-2; TRBD1 aligns across 8 bases. CDR3 length: 16 amino acids. The germline gives CDR1 MNHEY, CDR2 SMNVEV (reference sequence). Unmatched junction bases numbered 11, after V lost 4 bases and J lost 4 bases.

This clonotype has only one observation. The rearrangement uses TRBV28 and TRBJ1-2; D remains unclear. CDR3 size: 13 residues. V gave up 2 bases and J gave up 6 bases, with 10 bases separating them. Germline lookup yields CDR1 MDHEN and CDR2 SYDVKM. The DNA for the CDR3 is TGTGCCAGCAGTTTAGAGGGAGGTAATGGCTACACCTTC. Its translation: CASSLEGGNGYTF.

V usage is TRBV27 and J usage is TRBJ1-1; D uncertain. The CDR3 length is 14 residues. Trimming removed 8 bases from V and 5 bases from J, with 18 bases in between. Germline CDR1 reads MNHEY; CDR2 reads SMNVEV (reference sequence). The CDR3 is CASGSGIGETEAFF. The CDR3 bases are TGTGCCAGCGGCTCGGGGATCGGGGAGACTGAAGCTTTCTTT.

As DNA, the CDR3 is TGCAGTGCTATCGGGGCCGCGGTGGATGGCTACACCTTC. This codes for CSAIGAAVDGYTF. This sequence joins TRBV20-1 and TRBJ1-2, with D possibly being TRBD1 (5 bases). V shed 4 bases and J shed 6 bases, with 15 bases lying between them. Germline V gene data show CDR1 as DFQATT and CDR2 as SNEGSKA (reference sequence). The length of the CDR3 is 13 residues.

This clonotype was seen a handful of times. In DNA, the CDR3 is TGTGCCAGCAGCTTGTCGCGGGGGTATGGCTACACCTTC. It yields the protein CASSLSRGYGYTF. This chain joins TRBV7-3 and TRBJ1-2, with D maybe TRBD1 (5 bases). CDR1 is SGHTA, CDR2 FQGTGA, per germline. Trimming shortened V by 3 bases and J by 5 bases, and 10 bases separated the two germline ends. The CDR3 extends over 13 amino acids. The variable domain in full, completed from reference TRBV7-3 and TRBJ1-2, reads GAGVSQTPSNKVTEKGKYVELRCDPISGHTALYWYRQSLGQGPEFLIYFQGTGAADDSGLPNDRFFAVRPEGSVSTLKIQRTERGDSAVYLCASSLSRGYGYTFGSGTRLTVV.

In its sample, this clonotype was seen once. The genes are TRBV27 and TRBJ2-5, with 9 bases aligning to TRBD2. Losses at the gene ends were 7 bases for V and 5 bases for J; bases not matched to a gene: 20. The length of the CDR3 is 18 residues. Per germline, CDR1 MNHEY and CDR2 SMNVEV (reference sequence). The CDR3 DNA sequence: TGTGCCAGCACTCCTCGTACATTGGCGGGAGGGCCGAGGGAGACCCAGTACTTC. It translates to CASTPRTLAGGPRETQYF.

The J gene is TRBJ2-1, the V gene TRBV5-1; 7 nucleotides line up with TRBD2. Germline V CDR1 and CDR2: SGHRS, YFSETQ. CDR3 length equals 14 residues. V gave up 4 bases and J gave up 9 bases; unmatched junction bases: 10. The CDR3 sequence: CASSRGLESPEQFF. Here the CDR3 DNA reads TGCGCCAGCAGCCGCGGACTAGAGAGCCCTGAGCAGTTCTTC.

V usage is TRBV12-3 or TRBV12-4 and J usage is TRBJ2-5; no clear D. The length of the CDR3 is 11 residues. Trimming took off 6 bases at V and 5 bases at J, with 7 bases between the two ends. The CDR3 sequence is CASSSRETQYF. CDR3 nucleotide sequence: TGTGCCAGCAGCTCTCGGGAGACCCAGTACTTC.

J is TRBJ2-3 and V is TRBV6-1, with no clear D. V gave up 6 bases and J gave up 6 bases, with 13 bases separating them. The CDR3 totals 13 residues. Germline assignment: CDR1 MNHNS and CDR2 SASEGT. In DNA, the CDR3 is TGTGCCAGCAGCCTCGAGGCGCCCGATACGCAGTATTTT. This translates into CASSLEAPDTQYF.

On this clonotype itself: Mismatch with germline at one junction end may stem from a read error. V is TRBV6-5 and J is TRBJ2-7; the D is unclear. The CDR3 totals 11 residues. Germline CDR1 and CDR2: MNHEY and SVGAGI. CDR3 in DNA: TGTGCCAGCAGTTACATTTACGAGCAGCACTTC. Protein: CASSYIYEQHF.

This clonotype was observed a few times. V usage is TRBV6-1 and J usage is TRBJ1-5, with 8 bases fitting TRBD1. This CDR3 is 15 amino acids long. Trimming took 6 bases from V and 2 from J; bases not matched to a gene: 6. Germline-derived CDR1 and CDR2 are MNHNS and SASEGT. The CDR3, as DNA: TGTGCCAGCAGCCCAGGACAGGGCGGCAATCAGCCCCAGCATTTT. As protein: CASSPGQGGNQPQHF.

The CDR3 protein is CASSLTPYSYNEQFF. Written as DNA, the CDR3 is TGTGCCAGCAGCCTCACTCCTTACTCCTACAATGAGCAGTTCTTC. The V and J genes are TRBV11-2 and TRBJ2-1, with no clear D. The CDR3 extends over 15 amino acids. CDR1 is SGHAT and CDR2 is FQNNGV in the germline V gene. With 5 bases removed from V and 0 bases from J, the gap between germline ends came to 11 bases.

J is TRBJ1-5 and V is TRBV6-1; D is perhaps TRBD1 (5 bases). The CDR3 is 14 amino acids. Germline V lookup: CDR1 MNHNS, CDR2 SASEGT. V lost 6 bases, J lost 1 base, and 10 bases lay in between. DNA for the CDR3: TGTGCCAGCAGCGGGGCAATGAGCAATCAGCCCCAGCATTTT. Its protein is CASSGAMSNQPQHF.